Listed below are T cell receptor beta chains from one sample, sequenced in a study of T cell responses to AZD1222 COVID-19 vaccine. Sequencing was performed with immunoSEQ multiplex PCR; in TCRdb, only in-frame clones are kept and a portion is missing. Here the sample spans just under 75,000 clones, around 82% being singletons. This sample comprised peripheral blood, obtained 28 days after the second AZD1222 dose. The source is an adult who received the AZD1222 COVID-19 vaccine. Both conserved end residues are part of each CDR3. D genes are given only for firm matches. Not every row has a clone size; where given, it reads once, few, many or a size class.

J	D	V	size	CDR3	DNA
TRBJ2-5	TRBD1	TRBV29-1	.	CSVRGQGKTQYF	TGCAGCGTTAGGGGGCAGGGAAAGACCCAGTACTTC
TRBJ2-3	.	TRBV3-1/TRBV3-2	.	CASSEVLSDTQYF	TGTGCCAGCAGCGAGGTCCTGTCAGATACGCAGTATTTT
TRBJ2-5	TRBD2	TRBV5-1	.	CASSNPTSGFQETQYF	TGCGCCAGCAGCAACCCGACTAGCGGGTTCCAAGAGACCCAGTACTTC
TRBJ1-6	.	TRBV9	.	CASSVQGNLNSPLHF	TGTGCCAGCAGCGTCCAGGGGAATCTGAATTCACCCCTCCACTTT
TRBJ1-6	TRBD1	TRBV28	.	CASSLHRQGRSPLHF	TGTGCCAGCAGTCTCCACCGACAGGGGCGATCACCCCTCCACTTT
TRBJ2-7	TRBD2	TRBV10-3	.	CAISVGLAGEAGQYF	TGTGCCATCAGTGTCGGACTAGCGGGAGAAGCGGGGCAGTACTTC
TRBJ2-7	.	TRBV29-1	.	CSVKIDPGTYEQYF	TGCAGCGTAAAAATAGACCCGGGGACCTACGAGCAGTACTTC
TRBJ2-3	.	TRBV12-3/TRBV12-4	.	CASSFRVEGEQYF	TGTGCCAGCAGTTTCCGGGTAGAGGGTGAGCAGTATTTT
TRBJ1-5	TRBD1	TRBV5-1	.	CASSLPGQQNLYSNQPQHF	TGCGCCAGCAGCCTCCCGGGACAGCAAAACCTTTATAGCAATCAGCCCCAGCATTTT
TRBJ2-1	TRBD2	TRBV4-1	.	CASSPGGTGTSGRALYNEQFF	TGCGCCAGCAGCCCTGGAGGGACAGGGACTAGCGGGAGGGCCCTTTACAATGAGCAGTTCTTC
TRBJ1-2	TRBD1	TRBV6-5	.	CASSSPGTANYGYTF	TGTGCCAGCAGTTCCCCCGGGACAGCTAACTATGGCTACACCTTC
TRBJ2-1	.	TRBV5-1	.	CASSLEAALNEQFF	TGCGCCAGCAGCTTGGAGGCGGCTCTCAATGAGCAGTTCTTC
TRBJ2-7	TRBD2	TRBV28	.	CASSLQREVNEQYF	TGTGCCAGCAGTTTGCAGCGGGAGGTGAACGAGCAGTACTTC
TRBJ1-5	.	TRBV19	.	CASTLTREGQPQHF	TGTGCCAGTACCCTAACAAGGGAGGGGCAGCCCCAGCATTTT
TRBJ2-3	.	TRBV3-1/TRBV3-2	.	CASSPWWAGSSTDTQYF	TGTGCCAGCAGCCCTTGGTGGGCAGGGTCTAGCACAGATACGCAGTATTTT
TRBJ1-6	.	TRBV5-6	.	CARSLWGGAVNSPLHF	TGTGCCCGCAGCTTGTGGGGGGGGGCCGTCAATTCACCCCTCCACTTT
TRBJ2-1	TRBD2	TRBV5-4	.	CASSLGTSGSDEQFF	TGTGCCAGCAGCCTCGGGACTAGCGGGTCGGATGAGCAGTTCTTC
TRBJ2-1	.	TRBV7-8	.	CASSSRDGIGYEQFF	TGTGCCAGCAGCTCAAGGGACGGAATCGGGTATGAGCAGTTCTTC
TRBJ1-1	.	TRBV5-1	few	CASSLEGTEAFF	TGCGCCAGCAGCTTGGAGGGAACTGAAGCTTTCTTT
TRBJ2-7	.	TRBV2	few	CASSDPPSYEQYF	TGTGCCAGCAGTGATCCTCCATCCTACGAGCAGTACTTC
TRBJ2-5	TRBD1	TRBV5-4	.	CASSTGSETQYF	TGTGCCAGCTCGACAGGGTCCGAGACCCAGTACTTC
TRBJ2-7	.	TRBV6-2/TRBV6-3	.	CASSYSSTGLTYEQYF	TGTGCCAGCAGTTACTCGAGCACGGGGTTGACCTACGAGCAGTACTTC
TRBJ2-7	TRBD2	TRBV28	.	CASSLGTSRGEQYF	TGTGCCAGCAGTTTAGGGACTAGCAGGGGCGAGCAGTACTTC
TRBJ1-4	.	TRBV7-9	.	CASSYLEDPKLFF	TGTGCCAGCAGCTACCTCGAGGACCCGAAACTGTTTTTT
TRBJ1-1	.	TRBV5-1	.	CASSLVAINTEAFF	TGCGCCAGCAGCTTGGTGGCAATCAACACTGAAGCTTTCTTT
TRBJ2-5	TRBD1	TRBV24-1	.	CATSGTGGVETQYF	TGTGCCACCAGCGGGACAGGTGGGGTAGAGACCCAGTACTTC
TRBJ2-4	.	TRBV2	.	CASSDDGARNIQYF	TGTGCCAGCAGTGATGACGGGGCGAGAAACATTCAGTACTTC
TRBJ1-3	.	TRBV5-1	once	CASSLAGGTFGNTIYF	TGCGCCAGCAGCTTGGCCGGGGGTACTTTCGGAAACACCATATATTTT
TRBJ2-7	TRBD2	TRBV27	.	CASSLRAGVYEQYF	TGTGCCAGCAGTTTACGGGCGGGAGTCTACGAGCAGTACTTC
TRBJ1-2	.	TRBV5-4	.	CASSLAIQGGYGYTF	TGTGCCAGCAGCTTAGCTATTCAAGGGGGCTATGGCTACACCTTC
TRBJ2-1	TRBD2	TRBV29-1	.	CSTPSGGGVGGSYNEQFF	TGCAGCACCCCTAGCGGGGGAGGGGTAGGCGGCTCCTACAATGAGCAGTTCTTC
TRBJ2-5	.	TRBV7-8	.	CASSSEQGWRETQYF	TGTGCCAGCAGCTCAGAACAGGGTTGGAGAGAGACCCAGTACTTC
TRBJ1-1	TRBD1	TRBV7-2	.	CASSFGVAGGDTEAFF	TGTGCCAGCAGCTTTGGGGTAGCAGGGGGGGACACTGAAGCTTTCTTT
TRBJ2-6	TRBD2	TRBV4-2	.	CASSQDWGGSGANVLTF	TGTGCCAGCAGCCAAGATTGGGGAGGGTCTGGGGCCAACGTCCTGACTTTC
TRBJ2-7	.	TRBV30	.	CAWGGGYEQYF	TGTGCCTGGGGGGGAGGCTACGAGCAGTACTTC
TRBJ2-1	TRBD2	TRBV11-2	.	CASSLGSGGSYNEQFF	TGTGCCAGCAGCTTAGGTAGCGGGGGCTCCTACAATGAGCAGTTCTTC
TRBJ2-2	.	TRBV28	.	CASSRLVGSTGELFF	TGTGCCAGCAGCCGCCTCGTGGGGAGCACCGGGGAGCTGTTTTTT
TRBJ2-3	TRBD2	TRBV7-9	once	CASSLGMGDYTDTQYF	TGTGCCAGCAGCTTAGGGATGGGGGACTACACAGATACGCAGTATTTT
TRBJ1-1	.	TRBV3-1/TRBV3-2	.	CASRSTGNTEAFF	TGTGCCAGCAGATCAACAGGGAACACTGAAGCTTTCTTT
TRBJ1-2	.	TRBV5-8	.	CASSLARSNYGYTF	TGTGCCAGCAGCTTGGCACGGTCTAACTATGGCTACACCTTC
TRBJ2-2	.	TRBV12-3/TRBV12-4	.	CASSWATGELFF	TGTGCCAGCAGTTGGGCCACCGGGGAGCTGTTTTTT
TRBJ2-1	TRBD1	TRBV27	once	CASSLRGQGTHNEQFF	TGTGCCAGCAGTTTAAGGGGACAGGGTACCCACAATGAGCAGTTCTTC
TRBJ2-1	.	TRBV13	.	CASSLGPSESSYNEQFF	TGTGCCAGCAGCTTAGGGCCTAGCGAGAGCTCCTACAATGAGCAGTTCTTC
TRBJ2-2	.	TRBV5-1	.	CASSFPGELFF	TGCGCCAGCAGCTTTCCCGGGGAGCTGTTTTTT
TRBJ2-1	TRBD2	TRBV2	.	CASNLPSGGAQSSYNEQFF	TGTGCCAGCAACCTCCCCAGCGGGGGCGCCCAGAGCTCCTACAATGAGCAGTTCTTC
TRBJ2-3	.	TRBV7-9	.	CAIAQTVYQTVTDTQYF	TGTGCCATAGCCCAGACAGTTTACCAGACCGTCACAGATACGCAGTATTTT
TRBJ2-3	TRBD1	TRBV3-1/TRBV3-2	.	CASSAGQGTDTQYF	TGTGCCAGCAGCGCCGGACAGGGGACAGATACGCAGTATTTT
TRBJ1-1	.	TRBV12-3/TRBV12-4	.	CASSLGRGTEAFF	TGTGCCAGCAGTTTAGGCAGGGGAACTGAAGCTTTCTTT
TRBJ2-4	TRBD2	TRBV2	.	CASSPGTSGRGNIQYF	TGTGCCAGCAGCCCCGGGACTAGCGGGAGGGGGAACATTCAGTACTTC